One sample yielded the 20 T cell receptor beta chains listed below, sequenced in a study of T cell clonality in common variable immunodeficiency. TCRdb's copy holds only in-frame clones and misses some; the assay was immunoSEQ multiplex PCR. The sample contains fewer than 40,000 clones, none of them singletons. These receptors have no known antigen. The study's findings and limits: Common variable immunodeficiency TCR beta sequences reportedly had fewer deletions and N-nucleotide insertions.

Material for sequencing was peripheral blood mononuclear cells. The receptors were gathered from a human donor with common variable immunodeficiency.

This clone was detected ten times or more. The read ends 3 residues early relative to the CDR3; the germline J gene fills the gap. This chain connects TRBV10-1 to TRBJ2-2, with a possible D match to TRBD2 (6 bases). V was pared by 2 bases and J by 6 bases, with 7 bases between. The germline CDR1 and CDR2 sequences are WNHNN and SYGVQD (reference sequence). CDR3 length: 13 amino acids. The CDR3 loop is CASSETGAGELFF. The part of the CDR3 DNA that was read is TGCGCCAGCAGTGAGACGGGGGCCGGGGAG.

This clone was counted ten times or more. The read ends 3 residues before the CDR3 terminus; that terminus is restored from the germline J gene. V and J are TRBV18 and TRBJ1-2, with D maybe TRBD1 (6 bases). Germline CDR1 is KGHSH and CDR2 is LQKENI. The CDR3 spans 15 residues. The V and J ends lost 6 bases and 3 bases respectively, with 17 bases between them. CDR3 DNA (partial): TGTGCCAGCTCCCTCACGCTACAGGGAGACTATGGC. Translation: CASSLTLQGDYG. The CDR3 in its entirety is CASSLTLQGDYGYTF.

Comments on this clone: The missing CDR3 end, 3 residues past where the read stops, is filled in from the germline J gene. The V gene is TRBV7-2, the J gene TRBJ1-1, with D perhaps matching TRBD1 (6 bases). CDR1 SGHTA and CDR2 FQGNSA come from the germline V gene. The CDR3 loop spans 15 amino acids. Trimming stripped 1 base from V and 1 base from J, with 10 bases between. The chain's CDR3 is CASSLGGGWNTEAFF. The CDR3 DNA, read in part, is TGTGCCAGCAGCTTAGGAGGGGGTTGGAACACTGAA. The whole variable domain, remainder taken from reference TRBV7-2 and TRBJ1-1, is GAGVSQSPSNKVTEKGKDVELRCDPISGHTALYWYRQSLGQGLEFLIYFQGNSAPDKSGLPSDRFSAERTGGSVSTLTIQRTQQEDSAVYLCASSLGGGWNTEAFFGQGTRLTVV.

This clone was seen a handful of times. Coverage ceases 3 residues before the CDR3 finishes, and the germline J gene fills in the end. The chain couples TRBV19 to TRBJ1-1; a possible D gene is TRBD1 (6 bases). V gave up 5 bases and J gave up 1 base, with 20 bases separating them. The CDR3 consists of 17 residues. The V gene's germline CDR1 is LNHDA and CDR2 SQIVND (reference sequence). The sequenced part of the CDR3 DNA is TGTGCCAGTAGTCCCATCATTCCGACAGGCCCGAACACTGAA. This translates into CASSPIIPTGPNTE. The entire CDR3 protein is CASSPIIPTGPNTEAFF.

This clone has ten or more counts. The CDR3 is cut off 3 residues early in the read; its end comes from the germline J gene. The genes are TRBV5-5 and TRBJ2-5; 8 nucleotides line up with TRBD1. J gave up 4 bases and V 0 bases, and 5 bases lay outside the gene matches. Germline V gene sequence: CDR1 SGHKS, CDR2 YYEKEE (reference sequence). This CDR3 has 15 amino acids. The CDR3 is CASSLVAGGRETQYF. The sequenced CDR3 bases are TGTGCCAGCAGCTTGGTGGCAGGGGGCCGAGAGACC.

In regard to this clone: The CDR3 end falls 3 residues outside the read, so it is completed with the germline J gene. The chain links TRBV6-2 or TRBV6-3 to TRBJ1-5, with D maybe TRBD1 (5 bases). Trimming stripped 6 bases from V and 2 bases from J, with 17 bases between. The CDR3 totals 16 residues. Germline V gene data show CDR1 as MNHEY and CDR2 as SVGEGT. The CDR3 spells CASRGRTSEGNQPQHF. The covered CDR3 bases are TGTGCCAGCAGGGGGCGGACGAGTGAGGGCAATCAGCCC.

Details on this clone: The read ends 3 residues shy of where the CDR3 ends; the end is completed using the germline J gene. The gene calls are TRBV19 and TRBJ1-2; perhaps TRBD1 as D (5 bases). V dropped 10 bases and J dropped 5 bases, with 17 bases sitting between them. The CDR3 spans 13 residues. The germline V gene encodes CDR1 LNHDA and CDR2 SQIVND (reference sequence). The CDR3 loop reads CAISRGEIYGYTF. The CDR3 DNA, read in part, is TGTGCCATTTCAAGAGGGGAGATTTATGGC.

On this clone: The CDR3 is cut off 3 residues early in the read; its end comes from the germline J gene. This chain connects TRBV5-1 to TRBJ1-1; TRBD1 might be the D (5 bases). Germline lookup yields CDR1 SGHRS and CDR2 YFSETQ. With 3 bases removed from V and 3 bases from J, the gap between germline ends came to 12 bases. The CDR3 covers 14 residues. Partial CDR3 DNA: TGCGCCAGCAGCTCGGGACTGAGGGACACTGAA. It translates to CASSSGLRDTE. The whole CDR3 sequence is CASSSGLRDTEAFF.

This clone was seen many times. The CDR3 is cut off 3 residues early in the read; its end comes from the germline J gene. The chain links TRBV7-3 to TRBJ2-2; perhaps TRBD2 as D (6 bases). Germline lookup yields CDR1 SGHTA and CDR2 FQGTGA. The CDR3 extends over 17 amino acids. The germline V and J ends were trimmed by 5 bases and 0 bases, with 16 bases remaining between them. Partial CDR3 DNA: TGTGCCAGCAGCCAAACGCGGGATGTCGCGAACACCGGGGAG. It translates to CASSQTRDVANTGE. The complete CDR3 sequence is CASSQTRDVANTGELFF. Looking up the rest from reference TRBV7-3 and TRBJ2-2 gives the full variable domain: GAGVSQTPSNKVTEKGKYVELRCDPISGHTALYWYRQSLGQGPEFLIYFQGTGAADDSGLPNDRFFAVRPEGSVSTLKIQRTERGDSAVYLCASSQTRDVANTGELFFGEGSRLTVL.

This clone was detected ten times or more. The read ends 3 residues shy of where the CDR3 ends; the end is completed using the germline J gene. The chain employs TRBV4-1 and TRBJ1-6; 8 bases fit TRBD1. This CDR3 is built from 16 residues. The V segment lost 0 bases and the J segment 8 bases; nucleotides outside the gene matches: 6. Germline loops: CDR1 MGHRA, CDR2 YSYEKL. CDR3 DNA (partial): TGCGCCAGCAGCCAAGAGGACAGGGTGGGGGATTCACCC. As protein: CASSQEDRVGDSP. The complete CDR3 protein is CASSQEDRVGDSPLHF.

For this clone: With the read ending 3 residues before the CDR3 end, the germline J gene is used to fill in that end. The chain couples TRBV19 to TRBJ1-2, with 7 bases matching TRBD1. The V gene's germline CDR1 is LNHDA and CDR2 SQIVND (reference sequence). This CDR3 contains 15 residues. The junction had 10 bases not matched to a gene; V was cut back by 2 bases and J by 7 bases. This CDR3 reads CASSIRQGPGAGYTF. The DNA read from the CDR3 is TGTGCCAGTAGTATAAGACAGGGTCCCGGTGCTGGC. The full variable domain, completed using reference TRBV19 and TRBJ1-2, is DGGITQSPKYLFRKEGQNVTLSCEQNLNHDAMYWYRQDPGQGLRLIYYSQIVNDFQKGDIAEGYSVSREKKESFPLTVTSAQKNPTAFYLCASSIRQGPGAGYTFGSGTRLTVV.

This clone was counted many times. With the read ending 3 residues before the CDR3 end, the germline J gene is used to fill in that end. The chain employs TRBV7-3 and TRBJ2-1; 8 nucleotides line up with TRBD2. This CDR3 has 16 residues. Germline CDR1 and CDR2: SGHTA and FQGTGA. The J segment lost 1 base and the V segment lost 4 bases, leaving 6 bases of the junction unmatched. CDR3 residues: CASSWGPGGSYNEQFF. The sequenced CDR3 bases are TGTGCCAGCAGCTGGGGCCCGGGGGGGTCCTACAATGAG.

On this clone: Sequencing ends 3 residues short of the CDR3 end; the germline J gene provides the rest. The chain joins TRBV7-2 to TRBJ1-1, with 8 bases that match TRBD1. After removal of 5 bases from V and 3 bases from J, the junction contained 8 bases not matched to a gene. CDR1 is SGHTA and CDR2 is FQGNSA in the germline V gene. The CDR3 length is 15 residues. CDR3 DNA (partial): TGTGCCAGCAGCCCGGACAGGGCTCTCGACACTGAA. It is translated as CASSPDRALDTE. The CDR3, in full, reads CASSPDRALDTEAFF.

Worth noting for this clone: The sequenced fragment ends 3 residues before the CDR3 boundary, so the rest is inferred from the germline J gene. The rearrangement joins TRBV6-1 to TRBJ2-7; the D is unclear. Per the germline V gene, CDR1 is MNHNS and CDR2 is SASEGT. This CDR3 comprises 15 residues. The V and J ends lost 0 bases and 3 bases respectively, with 12 bases between them. The CDR3 DNA, read in part, is TGTGCCAGCAGTGAAGCCCCGACTCCTTTCTACGAG. This codes for CASSEAPTPFYE. The entire CDR3 is CASSEAPTPFYEQYF.

On this clone itself: From the germline J gene comes the end of the CDR3, since the read stops 3 residues before it. The J gene is TRBJ1-1, the V gene TRBV2; D remains unclear. The germline CDR1 and CDR2 sequences are SNHLY and FYNNEI. The CDR3 is 10 residues long. V gave up 11 bases and J gave up 1 base, with 5 bases separating them. CDR3 DNA, as far as it was read: TGTGCCCGACAGAACACTGAA. This gives the protein CARQNTE. The complete CDR3 reads CARQNTEAFF. Full variable domain (outside the CDR3, taken from reference TRBV2 and TRBJ1-1): EPEVTQTPSHQVTQMGQEVILRCVPISNHLYFYWYRQILGQKVEFLVSFYNNEISEKSEIFDDQFSVERPDGSNFTLKIRSTKLEDSAMYFCARQNTEAFFGQGTRLTVV.

Here the CDR3 reads CASSFGGQARSYNSPLHF. The CDR3 DNA, read in part, is TGTGCCAGCAGCTTTGGGGGACAAGCTAGGTCCTATAATTCACCC. The V call is TRBV13, the J call TRBJ1-6; possible D gene TRBD1, 6 bases. The CDR3 end is not reached by the read, which stops 3 residues before it; the germline J gene fills it in. CDR1 is PRHDT, CDR2 FYEKMQ, per germline (reference sequence). The CDR3 sequence is 18 residues long. V gave up 3 bases and J gave up 1 base, with 16 bases separating them.

Notes on this clone: The observed sequence ends 3 residues before the CDR3 terminus, with the missing tail filled in from the germline J gene. This chain uses TRBV30 with TRBJ2-1; 9 positions agree with TRBD1. Germline CDR1 GTSNPN, CDR2 SVGIG (reference sequence). The CDR3 spans 15 residues. With 3 bases clipped from V and 6 bases from J, the junction kept 9 bases outside the gene matches. CDR3 bases read: TGTGCCTGGAGGGACAGGGGAAACTATCGCAATGAG. Amino acids: CAWRDRGNYRNE. The CDR3 as a whole reads CAWRDRGNYRNEQFF.

Only a few counts were recorded for this clone. The CDR3 is cut off 3 residues early in the read; its end comes from the germline J gene. Within the sample, other DNA sequences also encode this same CDR3. The V and J genes are TRBV30 and TRBJ1-2; 9 bases align to TRBD1. The germline gives CDR1 GTSNPN, CDR2 SVGIG (reference sequence). The CDR3 has 15 residues. The part of the CDR3 DNA that was read is TGTGCCTGGAGTGTACTTGGGACAGGGCCGTGGGGC. This encodes CAWSVLGTGPWG. The complete CDR3 reads CAWSVLGTGPWGYTF.

There are many counts of this clone. With the read ending 3 residues before the CDR3 end, the germline J gene is used to fill in that end. The chain couples TRBV20-1 to TRBJ2-5; TRBD2 matches at 12 bases. The CDR3 is 14 amino acids. With V trimmed by 3 bases and J by 5 bases, 4 bases remained unmatched. Germline CDR1 reads DFQATT; CDR2 reads SNEGSKA (reference sequence). The sequenced part of the CDR3 DNA is TGCAGTGCTAGGCCTAGCGGGGGGGCGGAGACC. Its translation: CSARPSGGAET. Given in full, the CDR3 is CSARPSGGAETQYF.

This clone was seen many times. Read coverage stops 3 residues before the CDR3 terminus; the germline J gene supplies the remainder. This rearrangement joins TRBV5-1 to TRBJ2-7; 9 bases map to TRBD1. The CDR3 covers 14 residues. The germline gives CDR1 SGHRS, CDR2 YFSETQ. The ends lost 0 bases at V and 4 bases at J; junction bases unmatched: 2. CDR3 residues: CASSLGTGVYEQYF. The DNA read from the CDR3 is TGCGCCAGCAGCTTGGGGACAGGGGTGTACGAG.